The sequence of this TCR beta chain was determined in a study of shared clonotypes between healthy human individuals (TCRdb year 2020). Broadly, across the study: A couple of women and a few men aged 18 to 49 years were included in the cohort. Per donor, three plates each were used for CD4 naive and CD4 memory, two for CD8 naive, and one for CD8 memory. Blood TCR repertoires of a handful of healthy adults were deeply sequenced to estimate repertoire size and the extent of clonotype sharing between individuals. Different laboratories and diverse techniques were used to prepare libraries and sequence TCR repertoires, to increase sequencing depth and limit assay-specific biases. Per donor, leukapheresis produced somewhere between about 0.94 and 9.5 billion PBMCs. Study-wide conclusions, independent of this receptor: Because the study included a small number of donors, the genetic and exposure-history diversity represented was limited. Higher generation probabilities were observed for clonotypes shared by all four sorted-subset donors than for non-shared clonotypes. Larger estimated clonotype richness was generally found for naive subsets than for memory subsets. Even with the large sequencing depth, rarefaction of the sorted-subset datasets indicated that sequencing was incomplete. Only blood was sampled, and tissue TCR repertoires likely differ from those in blood. About 5% of naive CD4, 3.5% of naive CD8, roughly 2.4% of memory CD4, and 0.4% of memory CD8 clonotypes were shared across several donors. Based on pairwise subsampling, the degree of clonotype sharing among donors was expected to be affected by sequencing depth.

The CDR3, from cysteine to phenylalanine, totals 14 residues. The CDR3 DNA has 42 bases and is translated from base 1. Compared with germline, V lacks 2 bases and J lacks 4 bases; bases without a gene match: 3. The germline V gene specifies SGHRS as CDR1 and YFSETQ as CDR2. Using the deep immunoSEQ assay, TCR CDR3 regions were amplified from genomic DNA by multiplex PCR. Extracted genomic DNA from each cell subset was distributed evenly across all wells of several immunoSEQ 96-well plates, and each plate was treated as a replicate. For sorted subsets, each replicate PCR was loaded with roughly 200 ng genomic DNA, equivalent to about 30,000 T cell genomes. The purified libraries were quantified using a Qubit 3.0 fluorometer, sized with a Bioanalyzer 2100, and then quantified again using the KAPA Library Quantification kit. Each immunoSEQ 96-well plate was sequenced on its own single-read 150-cycle Illumina NextSeq 550 flow cell. From the authors' description of their analysis: The immunoSEQ output contained only junctional sequences without quality scores, so filtering could not match that applied to full-length reads. Sequences were annotated with PyIR, a Python wrapper for IgBLAST v1.9, using IMGT germline references to assign V/J genes and CDR3. Reads were removed for weak V/J assignments (E-value above 1e-6), missing CDR3, stop codons, out-of-frame junctions, or ambiguous translated residues. V3J clonotypes were defined as sequences sharing the same inferred V gene, J gene, and CDR3 amino acid sequence. The percentage overlap between two repertoires was calculated by dividing the number of shared unique clonotypes by the size of the smaller repertoire. Repertoire richness was assessed with RTK rarefaction, the Chao1 estimator, and Recon v2.1 estimates of unobserved clonotypes. Generation probabilities for all TCRbeta clonotypes obtained by the gDNA method from a handful of donors were computed using OLGA. Entries here come from immuneACCESS through TCRdb and include only in-frame sequences with V and J called. Some clones fail to appear in such tables; in the studies checked, an unresolved V gene covers under half of the shortfall, and the cause of the remainder is unknown. V and J calls and clone size are given by that table; D and trimming were obtained from the DNA. This sample lists roughly 1,100,000 clones; under 80% were detected once. The top ten hold approximately 1.5% of the sample.

Donors were healthy HIV-negative adults with no recently reported acute infections or vaccinations. Every donor was a Caucasian adult living in Nashville, Tennessee, USA. Magnetic negative selection was used to enrich CD4+ T cells, after which naive cells were positively selected on CD45RA and the negative fraction became the memory subset. Blood was collected by leukapheresis, and PBMCs were isolated by Ficoll-Histopaque density gradient centrifugation and then cryopreserved in liquid nitrogen vapor phase. Purity and quantity of every magnetically sorted T cell population were checked by analytical flow cytometry. Genomic DNA was isolated from every sorted fraction and measured by UV absorbance on a Nanodrop 2000c. In the case of this clone: What this receptor recognizes is not known. No quality values exist for individual bases; no much larger clone is one base distant.

This TCR derives from a man between 18 and 29 years old in good health. The material sequenced was memory CD4+ T cells sorted from blood. This specimen's cell subset or site label, interpreted: CD45RA-negative fraction. The V and J segments used are TRBV5-1 and TRBJ1-2; the junction holds 9 bases that match TRBD1. The sequenced DNA is TGCGCCAGCAGCTTACAGGGGGCAAGCTATGGCTACACCTTC. This encodes CASSLQGASYGYTF.